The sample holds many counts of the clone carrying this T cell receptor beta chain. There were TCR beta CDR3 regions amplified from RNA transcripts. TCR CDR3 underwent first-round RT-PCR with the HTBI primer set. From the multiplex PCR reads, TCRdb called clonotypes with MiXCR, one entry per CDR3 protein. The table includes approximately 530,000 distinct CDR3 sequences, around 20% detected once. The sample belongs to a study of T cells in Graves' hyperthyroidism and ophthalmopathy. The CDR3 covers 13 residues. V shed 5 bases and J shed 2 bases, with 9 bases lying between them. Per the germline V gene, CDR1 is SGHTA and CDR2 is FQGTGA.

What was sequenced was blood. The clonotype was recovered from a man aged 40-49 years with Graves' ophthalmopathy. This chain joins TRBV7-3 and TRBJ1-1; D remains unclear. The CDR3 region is CASSPQGNTEAFF. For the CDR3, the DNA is TGTGCCAGCAGCCCCCAAGGAAACACTGAAGCTTTCTTT.